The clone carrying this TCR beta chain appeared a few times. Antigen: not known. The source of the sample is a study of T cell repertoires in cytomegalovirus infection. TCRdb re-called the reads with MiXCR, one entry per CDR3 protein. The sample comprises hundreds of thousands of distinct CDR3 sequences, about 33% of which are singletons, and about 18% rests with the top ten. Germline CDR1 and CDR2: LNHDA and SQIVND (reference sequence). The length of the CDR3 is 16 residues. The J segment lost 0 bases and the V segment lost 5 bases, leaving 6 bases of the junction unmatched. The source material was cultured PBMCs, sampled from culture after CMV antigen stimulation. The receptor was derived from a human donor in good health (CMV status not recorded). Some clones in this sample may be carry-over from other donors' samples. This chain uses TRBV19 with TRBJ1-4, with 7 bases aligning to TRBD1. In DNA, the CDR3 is TGTGCCAGTAGTTGGGGACAGCTATCAACTAATGAAAAACTGTTTTTT. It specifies CASSWGQLSTNEKLFF.